This entry lists 25 T cell receptor beta chains sequenced from one sample in a study of T-cell memory formation after mild COVID-19. TCRdb re-analysed the 5' RACE reads in MiXCR, keeping a single row per CDR3 protein. Among about 360,000 distinct CDR3 sequences listed, approximately 14% were seen once. Specimen: PBMCs or a T cell subset sorted from them (not recorded which). These receptors were collected from a man between 18 and 29 years old who had mild COVID-19 (a few samples of this study predate the infection). Cell type and time point are not known.

This clonotype appeared a few times. V is TRBV12-3 or TRBV12-4 and J is TRBJ1-5; D possibly corresponds to TRBD1 (6 bases). Trimming cost V 7 bases and J 5 bases, with 21 bases left between them. The CDR3 covers 16 residues. The CDR3 DNA reads TGTGCCAGCACGACCCGGGGGCAGGGTGTCGATCAGCCCCAGCATTTT. Amino acid sequence: CASTTRGQGVDQPQHF.

This clonotype came up many times. The V gene is TRBV18, the J gene TRBJ1-5; 11 bases match TRBD1. V was clipped by 5 bases and J by 4 bases; unmatched bases: 4. This CDR3 contains 15 residues. The germline CDR1 and CDR2 sequences are KGHSH and LQKENI. The DNA of the CDR3 is TGTGCCAGCTCAACGGGACAGGGGGGTAATCAGCCCCAGCATTTT. Protein product: CASSTGQGGNQPQHF.

Only a few counts were recorded for this clonotype. V and J are TRBV20-1 and TRBJ1-1; D not certain. This CDR3 is built from 11 residues. V was shortened by 0 bases and J by 3 bases, with 2 bases between the two germline ends. Germline V gene sequence: CDR1 DFQATT, CDR2 SNEGSKA (reference sequence). The CDR3 sequence: CSARDYTEAFF. The DNA for the CDR3 is TGCAGTGCTAGAGACTACACTGAAGCTTTCTTT.

This clonotype appeared a few times. The V and J genes are TRBV27 and TRBJ2-7; D is ambiguous. The CDR3 runs 14 residues. V was pared by 5 bases and J by 0 bases, with 11 bases between. In germline, CDR1 is MNHEY, CDR2 SMNVEV (reference sequence). The DNA of the CDR3 is TGTGCCAGCAGTGCCTCCGGGTCCTCCTACGAGCAGTACGTC. This gives the protein CASSASGSSYEQYV.

This chain joins TRBV28 and TRBJ2-1; D not resolved. Germline loops: CDR1 MDHEN, CDR2 SYDVKM. Trimming left V 5 bases short and J 2 bases short, with 13 bases between. The CDR3 has 15 residues. Here the CDR3 reads CASSAPGATYNEQFF. The CDR3 bases are TGTGCCAGCAGTGCCCCGGGTGCCACCTACAATGAGCAGTTCTTC.

Only a few counts were recorded for this clonotype. The rearrangement links TRBV5-4 to TRBJ2-3; 8 bases are a match to TRBD1. The CDR3 loop spans 17 amino acids. Trimming cost V 4 bases and J 5 bases; bases outside gene matches: 15. Germline values: CDR1 SGHNT, CDR2 YYREEE (reference sequence). The CDR3 sequence is CASSNRQVPGQVDTQYF. CDR3 in DNA: TGTGCCAGCAGCAACCGTCAAGTCCCGGGACAGGTAGATACGCAGTATTTT. Together with reference TRBV5-4 and TRBJ2-3, the CDR3 gives the full variable domain: ETGVTQSPTHLIKTRGQQVTLRCSSQSGHNTVSWYQQALGQGPQFIFQYYREEENGRGNFPPRFSGLQFPNYSSELNVNALELDDSALYLCASSNRQVPGQVDTQYFGPGTRLTVL.

In this sample, this clonotype turned up a few times. The chain couples TRBV27 to TRBJ2-6, with a possible D match to TRBD1 (5 bases). This CDR3 is built from 16 residues. Germline CDR1 is MNHEY and CDR2 is SMNVEV (reference sequence). V lost 1 base to trimming and J lost 2 bases, with 9 bases between them. The CDR3 DNA is TGTGCCAGCAGTTTATGGCCGACAGCTGGGGCCAACGTCCTGACTTTC. It codes for CASSLWPTAGANVLTF. The complete variable domain, with remaining parts taken from reference TRBV27 and TRBJ2-6, reads EAQVTQNPRYLITVTGKKLTVTCSQNMNHEYMSWYRQDPGLGLRQIYYSMNVEVTDKGDVPEGYKVSRKEKRNFPLILESPSPNQTSLYFCASSLWPTAGANVLTFGAGSRLTVL.

This clonotype was counted a few times. The chain combines TRBV2 with TRBJ1-3; D perhaps matches TRBD1 (6 bases). Germline-derived CDR1 and CDR2 are SNHLY and FYNNEI. The length of the CDR3 is 13 residues. V dropped 7 bases and J dropped 4 bases, with 11 bases sitting between them. CDR3 sequence reads: CASTTGSGNTIYF. The CDR3 DNA is TGTGCCAGCACTACAGGGTCCGGAAACACCATATATTTT.

This clonotype was detected many times. The chain couples TRBV4-1 to TRBJ2-5; 10 nucleotides align to TRBD1. Trimming removed 4 bases from V and 5 bases from J; junction bases left unmatched: 7. CDR1 is MGHRA, CDR2 YSYEKL, per germline. The CDR3 is made up of 15 amino acids. The CDR3 nucleotides are TGCGCCAGCAGCCCGGGGACAGGGGAAAAGGAGACCCAGTACTTC. It yields the protein CASSPGTGEKETQYF.

This chain links TRBV4-1 with TRBJ1-2; maybe TRBD1 (5 bases). V lost 0 bases, J lost 4 bases, and 15 bases lay in between. The CDR3 is 16 amino acids. Per the germline V gene, CDR1 is MGHRA and CDR2 is YSYEKL. CDR3 nucleotides: TGCGCCAGCAGCCAAGAATCTACGGGGGACTTCTATGGCTACACCTTC. Its translation: CASSQESTGDFYGYTF.

The rearrangement links TRBV7-9 to TRBJ2-1; 7 bases agree with TRBD2. Germline V gene lookup returns CDR1 SEHNR and CDR2 FQNEAQ (reference sequence). V was pared by 3 bases and J by 5 bases, with 4 bases of the junction left unmatched. The CDR3 extends over 14 amino acids. CDR3 DNA sequence: TGTGCCAGCAGCTTCGGGGGGACCCACAATGAGCAGTTCTTC. This sequence encodes CASSFGGTHNEQFF.

This clonotype was seen only a few times. In DNA, the CDR3 is TGTGCCAGCACCGTGCAGAATCAGCCCCAGCATTTT. This codes for CASTVQNQPQHF. The chain uses TRBV6-2 or TRBV6-3 and TRBJ1-5; D is unclear. This CDR3 is built from 12 residues. With 7 bases removed from V and 4 bases from J, the gap between germline ends came to 8 bases. Germline CDR1 and CDR2: MNHEY and SVGEGT.

V is TRBV14 and J is TRBJ1-4; 7 bases align to TRBD1. This CDR3 contains 17 residues. Germline CDR1 reads SGHDN; CDR2 reads FVKESK. Trimming removed 1 base from V and 3 bases from J; junction bases left unmatched: 8. CDR3 region: CASSQGLVTGANEKLFF. CDR3 bases: TGTGCCAGCAGCCAAGGGTTGGTAACAGGGGCTAATGAAAAACTGTTTTTT.

This clonotype has ten or more counts. The V call is TRBV5-1, the J call TRBJ2-5; D perhaps matches TRBD1 (6 bases). V gave up 3 bases and J gave up 5 bases, with 11 bases separating them. This CDR3 has 13 amino acids. Germline CDR1 SGHRS, CDR2 YFSETQ. CDR3 amino acids: CASSSPGEETQYF. In DNA form, the CDR3 reads TGCGCCAGCAGCTCTCCAGGGGAGGAGACCCAGTACTTC.

In its sample, this clonotype was seen a few times. The rearrangement uses TRBV28 and TRBJ2-2; TRBD2 agrees at 9 bases. J lost 4 bases, V lost 4 bases, and 16 bases had no gene match. The CDR3 extends over 19 amino acids. Germline CDR1 reads MDHEN; CDR2 reads SYDVKM. The CDR3, as DNA: TGTGCCAGCAGTTCCCCCGGAGGGGTAGCGGGGGCGGGCACCGGGGAGCTGTTTTTT. Its translation: CASSSPGGVAGAGTGELFF.

Comments on this clonotype: Germline is not matched at one junction end, which may reflect a read error. The chain joins TRBV11-2 to TRBJ2-1; 9 bases fit TRBD1. Germline V gene data show CDR1 as SGHAT and CDR2 as FQNNGV. The CDR3 runs to 15 residues. CDR3 in amino acids: CASRFPGQGGNEQFF. For the CDR3, the DNA is TGTGCCAGCCGCTTCCCGGGACAGGGCGGCAATGAGCAGTTCTTC.

The chain carries TRBV7-9 and TRBJ2-1; TRBD2 aligns across 7 bases. Trimming at V came to 2 bases and at J to 5 bases, leaving 18 bases not matched to a gene. Germline V gives CDR1 SEHNR, CDR2 FQNEAQ (reference sequence). The CDR3 is 19 residues long. CDR3 DNA sequence: TGTGCCAGCAGCTTAAGGCAACGGCTAGCGGCTGCGAGCGACAATGAGCAGTTCTTC. Translation: CASSLRQRLAAASDNEQFF.

This clonotype was seen a handful of times. The V and J genes are TRBV4-1 and TRBJ1-1, with D tentatively TRBD1 (5 bases). V shed 1 base and J shed 6 bases, with 12 bases lying between them. Germline values: CDR1 MGHRA, CDR2 YSYEKL. This CDR3 contains 14 residues. The CDR3 DNA reads as TGCGCCAGCAGCCAAGTCAGGGAAAACCCTGAAGCTTTCTTT. It is translated as CASSQVRENPEAFF.

A single count supports this clonotype. The chain recombines TRBV28 with TRBJ2-1, with 8 bases aligning to TRBD2. V lost 7 bases, J lost 8 bases, and 4 bases stayed unmatched. Looked up from germline, CDR1 is MDHEN and CDR2 is SYDVKM. The CDR3 consists of 12 residues. The CDR3 protein is CASTGLADEQFF. For the CDR3, the DNA is TGTGCCAGCACAGGACTAGCAGATGAGCAGTTCTTC.

This clonotype has more than one count but fewer than ten. The rearrangement uses TRBV20-1 and TRBJ2-3; D may be TRBD2 (5 bases). CDR3 length equals 12 residues. Germline V gene lookup returns CDR1 DFQATT and CDR2 SNEGSKA (reference sequence). Trimming left V 0 bases short and J 9 bases short, with 10 bases between. The CDR3 protein is CSARDRSGTQYF. CDR3 in DNA: TGCAGTGCTAGAGATAGATCGGGGACGCAGTATTTT.

Ten or more counts support this clonotype. The chain joins TRBV12-3 or TRBV12-4 to TRBJ2-3, with no clear D. The CDR3 has 13 residues. Between the trimmed V and J ends, which lost 3 bases and 6 bases, there was a span of 10 bases. The CDR3: CASSFQRPDTQYF. The CDR3 nucleotides are TGTGCCAGCAGTTTCCAGAGGCCGGATACGCAGTATTTT.

V usage is TRBV12-3 or TRBV12-4 and J usage is TRBJ1-1, with 9 bases aligning to TRBD1. The CDR3 has 15 amino acids. V lost 6 bases and J lost 3; bases outside the gene matches: 8. CDR3 bases: TGTGCCAGCAGATGGACAGGGGACAGTGACACTGAAGCTTTCTTT. Protein sequence: CASRWTGDSDTEAFF.

J is TRBJ2-5 and V is TRBV7-6, with D possibly matching TRBD1 (6 bases). The V and J ends lost 4 bases and 5 bases respectively, with 20 bases between them. The CDR3 runs 16 residues. Germline V gene data show CDR1 as SGHVS and CDR2 as FNYEAQ. CDR3 sequence (DNA): TGTGCCAGCAGCTCCTCCTGGGGGCCAGGAAGTGAGACCCAGTACTTC. Protein product: CASSSSWGPGSETQYF.

Many counts were recorded for this clonotype. The chain joins TRBV7-3 to TRBJ2-3; 7 nucleotides line up with TRBD1. The CDR3 runs 15 residues. With 5 bases clipped from V and 1 base from J, the junction kept 6 bases outside the gene matches. CDR1 and CDR2 (germline): SGHTA, FQGTGA. This chain's CDR3 is CASSPQGYGTDTQYF. CDR3 DNA sequence: TGTGCCAGCAGCCCACAGGGGTATGGCACAGATACGCAGTATTTT.

This chain links TRBV2 with TRBJ2-7, with D possibly being TRBD1 or TRBD2 (5 bases each). This CDR3 comprises 13 residues. V was clipped by 8 bases and J by 6 bases, with 17 bases between them. Germline assignment: CDR1 SNHLY and CDR2 FYNNEI. CDR3 region: CASGRDLRREQYV. The CDR3 coding sequence is TGTGCCAGCGGTCGGGACCTGAGACGCGAGCAGTACGTC.